The sequence of this T cell receptor beta chain was determined in a study of T cell clonality in common variable immunodeficiency. Points from the study as a whole: In common variable immunodeficiency, TCR beta chains reportedly carried fewer deletions and N-nucleotide insertions. Compared with controls, CVID subjects had fewer shared TCRbeta clones.

Each donor provided about 5 to 9 ml of heparinized whole blood. Some clones are missing from TCRdb's copy, which holds only in-frame ones; the method was immunoSEQ multiplex PCR. The sample has roughly 60,000 clones, none seen only once. There are many counts of this clone. Its cognate antigen is unknown. The read ends 3 residues early relative to the CDR3; the germline J gene fills the gap. Looked up from germline, CDR1 is SQVTM and CDR2 is ANQGSEA. V lost 0 bases, J lost 0 bases, and 6 bases lay in between. The CDR3 consists of 13 residues. Sequencing used peripheral blood mononuclear cells. This clonotype was obtained from a person aged 18 to 75 in good health. The genes are TRBV29-1 and TRBJ2-7; no reliable D call. Partial CDR3 DNA: TGCAGCGTTGAAGACACACCCTCCTACGAG. It is translated as CSVEDTPSYE. In full, the CDR3 reads CSVEDTPSYEQYF.